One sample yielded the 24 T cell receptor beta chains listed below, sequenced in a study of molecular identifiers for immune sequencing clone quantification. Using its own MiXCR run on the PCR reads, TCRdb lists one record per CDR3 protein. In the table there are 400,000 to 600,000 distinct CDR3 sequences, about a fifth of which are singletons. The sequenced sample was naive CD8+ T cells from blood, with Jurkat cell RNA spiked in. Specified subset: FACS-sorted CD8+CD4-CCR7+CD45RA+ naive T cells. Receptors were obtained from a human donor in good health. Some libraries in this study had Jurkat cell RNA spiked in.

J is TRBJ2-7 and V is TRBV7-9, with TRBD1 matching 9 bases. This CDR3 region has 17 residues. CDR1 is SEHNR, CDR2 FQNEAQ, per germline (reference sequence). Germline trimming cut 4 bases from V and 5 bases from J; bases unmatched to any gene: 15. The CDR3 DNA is TGTGCCAGCAGCTCACCCCAGCCCGGGACAGGGTCTAACGAGCAGTACTTC. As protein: CASSSPQPGTGSNEQYF.

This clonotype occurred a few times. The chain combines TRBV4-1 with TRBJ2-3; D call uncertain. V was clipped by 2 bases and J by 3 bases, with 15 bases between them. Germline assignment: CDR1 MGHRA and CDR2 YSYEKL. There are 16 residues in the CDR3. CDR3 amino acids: CASSQSGGSKTDTQYF. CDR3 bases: TGCGCCAGCAGCCAATCTGGCGGTAGCAAAACAGATACGCAGTATTTT.

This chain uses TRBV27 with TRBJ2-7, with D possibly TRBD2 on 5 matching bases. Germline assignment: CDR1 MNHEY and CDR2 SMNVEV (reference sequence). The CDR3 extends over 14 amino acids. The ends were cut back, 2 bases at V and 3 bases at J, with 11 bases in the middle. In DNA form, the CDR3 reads TGTGCCAGCAGTTTAACCGGGGAGAACTACGAGCAGTACTTC. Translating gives CASSLTGENYEQYF.

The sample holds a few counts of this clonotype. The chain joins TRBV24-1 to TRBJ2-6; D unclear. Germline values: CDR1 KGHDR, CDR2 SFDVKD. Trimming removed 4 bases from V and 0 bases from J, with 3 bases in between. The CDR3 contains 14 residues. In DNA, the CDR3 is TGTGCCACCAGTGACCACTCTGGGGCCAACGTCCTGACTTTC. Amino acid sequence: CATSDHSGANVLTF.

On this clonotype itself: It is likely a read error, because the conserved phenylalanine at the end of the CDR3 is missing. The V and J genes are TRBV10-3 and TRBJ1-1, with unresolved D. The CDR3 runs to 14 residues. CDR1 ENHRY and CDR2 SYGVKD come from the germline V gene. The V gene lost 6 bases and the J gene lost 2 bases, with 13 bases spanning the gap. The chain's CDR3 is CAISEGSTNTEAFL. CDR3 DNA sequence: TGTGCCATCAGCGAGGGCAGTACAAACACTGAAGCTTTCCTT.

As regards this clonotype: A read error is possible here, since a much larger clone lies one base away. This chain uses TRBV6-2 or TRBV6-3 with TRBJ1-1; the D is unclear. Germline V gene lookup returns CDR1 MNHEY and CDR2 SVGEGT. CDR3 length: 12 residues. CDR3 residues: CASRGGRTEASF. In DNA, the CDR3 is TGTGCCAGCAGAGGAGGGAGGACTGAAGCTTCCTTT.

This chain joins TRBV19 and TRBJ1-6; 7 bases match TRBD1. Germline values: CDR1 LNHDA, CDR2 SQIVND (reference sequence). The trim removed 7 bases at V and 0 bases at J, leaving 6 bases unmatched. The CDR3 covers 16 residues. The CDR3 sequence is CASIPGGSSYNSPLHF. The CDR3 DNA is TGTGCCAGTATTCCAGGGGGGAGCTCCTATAATTCACCCCTCCACTTT.

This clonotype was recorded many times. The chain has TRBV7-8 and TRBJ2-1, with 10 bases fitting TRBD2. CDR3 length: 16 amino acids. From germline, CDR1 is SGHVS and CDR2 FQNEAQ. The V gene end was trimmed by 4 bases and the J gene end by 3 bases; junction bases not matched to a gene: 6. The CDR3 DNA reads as TGTGCCAGCAGCTCTAGCGGGGGCCCCTTCTACAATGAGCAGTTCTTC. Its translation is CASSSSGGPFYNEQFF.

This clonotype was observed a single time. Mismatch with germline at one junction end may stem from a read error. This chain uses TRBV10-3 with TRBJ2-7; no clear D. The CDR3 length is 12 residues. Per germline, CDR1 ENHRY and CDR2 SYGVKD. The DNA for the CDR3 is TGTGCCATCGGTGAAGTTGGTTACGAGCAGTACTTC. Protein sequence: CAIGEVGYEQYF.

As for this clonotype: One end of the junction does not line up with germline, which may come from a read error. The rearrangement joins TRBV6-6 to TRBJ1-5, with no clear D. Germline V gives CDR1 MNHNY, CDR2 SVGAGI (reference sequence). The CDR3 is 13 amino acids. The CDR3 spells CASRVYSNQHQHF. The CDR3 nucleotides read TGTGCCAGCAGGGTCTATAGCAATCAGCACCAGCACTTT.

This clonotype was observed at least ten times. The CDR3 protein is CAWSRGGTWDTQYF. The CDR3 bases are TGTGCCTGGTCACGGGGGGGAACCTGGGATACGCAGTATTTT. This sequence joins TRBV30 and TRBJ2-3; TRBD2 agrees at 8 bases. J lost 6 bases, V lost 5 bases, and 10 bases had no gene match. Germline V lookup: CDR1 GTSNPN, CDR2 SVGIG (reference sequence). The CDR3 sequence is 14 residues long.

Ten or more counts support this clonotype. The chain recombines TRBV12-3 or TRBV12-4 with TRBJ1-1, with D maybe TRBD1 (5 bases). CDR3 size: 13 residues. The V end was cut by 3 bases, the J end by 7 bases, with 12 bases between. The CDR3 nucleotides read TGTGCCAGCAGTTTGCAGGGCCGAGATGAAGCTTTCTTT. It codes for CASSLQGRDEAFF.

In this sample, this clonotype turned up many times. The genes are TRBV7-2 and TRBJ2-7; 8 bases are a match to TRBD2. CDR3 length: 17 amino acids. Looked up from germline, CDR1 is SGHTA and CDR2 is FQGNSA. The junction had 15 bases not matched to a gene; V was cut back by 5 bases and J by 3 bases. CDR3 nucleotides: TGTGCCAGCAGCCAAACTAGCGGTTATCGTCCCGACTACGAGCAGTACTTC. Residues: CASSQTSGYRPDYEQYF.

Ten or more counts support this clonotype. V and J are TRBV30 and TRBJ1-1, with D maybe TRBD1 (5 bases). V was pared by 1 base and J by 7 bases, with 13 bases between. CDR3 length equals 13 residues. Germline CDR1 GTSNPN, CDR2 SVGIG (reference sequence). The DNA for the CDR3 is TGTGCCTGGAGTGACCAGGGCCCAGTTGAAGCTTTCTTT. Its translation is CAWSDQGPVEAFF. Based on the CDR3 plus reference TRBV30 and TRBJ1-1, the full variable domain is SQTIHQWPATLVQPVGSPLSLECTVEGTSNPNLYWYRQAAGRGLQLLFYSVGIGQISSEVPQNLSASRPQDRQFILSSKKLLLSDSGFYLCAWSDQGPVEAFFGQGTRLTVV.

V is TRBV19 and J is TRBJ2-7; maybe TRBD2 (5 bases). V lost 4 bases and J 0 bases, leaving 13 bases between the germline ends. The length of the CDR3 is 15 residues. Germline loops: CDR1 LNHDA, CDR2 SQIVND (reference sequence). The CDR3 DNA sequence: TGTGCCAGTAGTAGAGACACGGGAACCTCCTACGAGCAGTACTTC. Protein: CASSRDTGTSYEQYF.

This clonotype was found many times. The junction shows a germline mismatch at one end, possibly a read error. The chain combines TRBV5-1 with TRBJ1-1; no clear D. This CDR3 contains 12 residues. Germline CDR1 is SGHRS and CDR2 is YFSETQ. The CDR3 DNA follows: TGTGCCAGCAGCTTGCAGAACACTGAAGCTTTCTTT. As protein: CASSLQNTEAFF.

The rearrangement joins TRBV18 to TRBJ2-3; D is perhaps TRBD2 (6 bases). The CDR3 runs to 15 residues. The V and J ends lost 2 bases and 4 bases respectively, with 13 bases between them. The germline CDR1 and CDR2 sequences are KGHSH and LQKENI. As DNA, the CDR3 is TGTGCCAGCTCACCAGCGGAGGGCGGCTCAGATACGCAGTATTTT. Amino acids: CASSPAEGGSDTQYF. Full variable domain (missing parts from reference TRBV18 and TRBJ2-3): NAGVMQNPRHLVRRRGQEARLRCSPMKGHSHVYWYRQLPEEGLKFMVYLQKENIIDESGMPKERFSAEFPKEGPSILRIQQVVRGDSAAYFCASSPAEGGSDTQYFGPGTRLTVL.

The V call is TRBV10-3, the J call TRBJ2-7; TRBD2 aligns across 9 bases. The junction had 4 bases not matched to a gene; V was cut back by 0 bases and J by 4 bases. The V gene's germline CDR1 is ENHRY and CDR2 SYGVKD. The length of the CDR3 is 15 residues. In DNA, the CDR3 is TGTGCCATCAGTGAGTCCCTTAGCGGGAGTTACGAGCAGTACTTC. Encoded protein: CAISESLSGSYEQYF.

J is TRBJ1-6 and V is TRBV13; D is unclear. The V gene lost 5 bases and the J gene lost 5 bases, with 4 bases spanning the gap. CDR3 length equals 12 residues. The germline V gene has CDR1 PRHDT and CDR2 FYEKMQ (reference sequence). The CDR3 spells CASSTNNSPLHF. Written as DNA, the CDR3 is TGTGCCAGCAGCACAAATAATTCACCCCTCCACTTT.

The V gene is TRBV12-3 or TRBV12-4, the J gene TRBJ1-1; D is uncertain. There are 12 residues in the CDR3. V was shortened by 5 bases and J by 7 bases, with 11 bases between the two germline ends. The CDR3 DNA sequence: TGTGCCAGCAGTGGCCGGCAGGTTGAAGCTTTCTTT. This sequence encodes CASSGRQVEAFF.

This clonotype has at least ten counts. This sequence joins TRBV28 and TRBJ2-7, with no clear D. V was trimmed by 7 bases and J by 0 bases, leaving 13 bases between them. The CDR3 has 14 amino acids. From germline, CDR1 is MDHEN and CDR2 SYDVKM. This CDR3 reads CASTTPGSSYEQYF. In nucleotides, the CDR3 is TGTGCCAGCACCACGCCCGGGTCCTCCTACGAGCAGTACTTC.

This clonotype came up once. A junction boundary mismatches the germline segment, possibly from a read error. CDR3 coding DNA: TGTGCCAGCAGCCCAAACTGGGGCGGGAACTCCTACGGGCAGTACTTC. Residues: CASSPNWGGNSYGQYF. The chain has TRBV11-2 and TRBJ2-7, with a possible D match to TRBD2 (6 bases). Germline CDR1 reads SGHAT; CDR2 reads FQNNGV. The CDR3 is 16 residues long.

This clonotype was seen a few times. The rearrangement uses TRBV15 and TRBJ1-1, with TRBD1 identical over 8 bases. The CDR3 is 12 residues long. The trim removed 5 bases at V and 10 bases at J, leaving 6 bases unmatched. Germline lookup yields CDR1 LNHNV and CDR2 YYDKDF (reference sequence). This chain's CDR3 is CATSRGRGRAFF. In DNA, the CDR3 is TGTGCCACCAGCCGGGGCAGGGGGCGAGCTTTCTTT.

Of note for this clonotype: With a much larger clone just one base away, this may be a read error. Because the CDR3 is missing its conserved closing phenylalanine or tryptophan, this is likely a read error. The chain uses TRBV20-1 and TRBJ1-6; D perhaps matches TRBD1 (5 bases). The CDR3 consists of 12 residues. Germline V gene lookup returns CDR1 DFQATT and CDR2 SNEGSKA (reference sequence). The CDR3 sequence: CRASGLNSPLHL. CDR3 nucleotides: TGCAGGGCGTCGGGGCTTAATTCACCCCTCCACCTT.